This TCR beta chain originates from a study of cytomegalovirus exposure and HLA in healthy donors. Study-level points and caveats: A later look showed TCR association rates differing by HLA locus, highest for DRB1 and lowest for HLA-C. In an earlier analysis, productive rearrangement rates for most beta V segments clustered near 87% or 30%. Rare sequences made up most TCRs, while some public TCRs were found in many donors.

Of note for this clone: Its antigen is still unknown.

With 60 Vbeta and 13 Jbeta primers, the PCR was carried out. Original data processing: Counted up in a later analysis, unique TCR beta chains came to roughly 80 million, with around 12 million shared. Only in-frame clones appear in the TCRdb table, and some are missing; sequencing was by immunoSEQ multiplex PCR. That table supplies the V and J calls and clone size; D and trimming were determined from the DNA. Among 130,000 to 150,000 clones listed, less than 85% were seen once. From germline, CDR1 is MDHEN and CDR2 SYDVKM. The CDR3 spans 12 residues. Deletions cut 6 bases from V and 9 bases from J, with 12 bases between.

This TCR derives from a man aged 18 to 29 in good health and CMV-seropositive. This sequence joins TRBV28 and TRBJ2-1; no clear D. Sequenced sample: PBMCs. The CDR3 loop is CASSSNWSEQFF. Here the CDR3 DNA reads TGTGCCAGCAGCTCCAATTGGAGTGAGCAGTTCTTC.